Listed below are T cell receptor beta chains from one sample, sequenced in a study of neurological immune-mediated disorders. Each CDR3 protein gets one entry after TCRdb re-called the 5' RACE reads with MiXCR. Of more than 30,000 distinct CDR3 sequences in the sample, 10% to 15% were seen once. The sample was CD4+ T cells from blood. Receptors were obtained from a female donor with HTLV-1-associated myelopathy (HAM/TSP). Both conserved end residues are part of each CDR3. Each record gives: clone size, D gene, J gene, V gene, CDR3 protein, CDR3 DNA. The D gene is left open where the match is weak. Rows give clone size only sometimes, using once, few, many, or a class for an expanded clone.

medium-sized,TRBD1,TRBJ1-6,TRBV20-1,CSATTGLNSPLHF,TGCAGTGCTACGACAGGGCTAAATTCACCCCTCCACTTT
many,.,TRBJ1-4,TRBV7-9,CASSLPTGNEKLFF,TGTGCCAGCAGCTTACCGACCGGAAATGAAAAACTGTTTTTT
many,.,TRBJ2-1,TRBV7-7,CASSPGGSYNEQFF,TGTGCTAGCAGCCCCGGGGGCTCCTACAATGAGCAGTTCTTC
many,.,TRBJ2-3,TRBV7-6,CASSLAAPSGDTQYF,TGTGCCAGCAGCTTAGCGGCACCATCGGGAGATACGCAGTATTTT
.,TRBD2,TRBJ2-1,TRBV19,CASSSPGTSGFLSYNEQFF,TGTGCCAGTAGTTCTCCCGGGACTAGCGGGTTTTTATCCTACAATGAGCAGTTCTTC
many,.,TRBJ2-1,TRBV11-1,CASRGGSDEQFF,TGTGCCAGCAGGGGGGGCTCCGATGAGCAGTTCTTC
many,.,TRBJ1-2,TRBV27,CASSFLPLGYGYTF,TGTGCCAGCAGTTTCCTACCGCTGGGATATGGCTACACCTTC
many,.,TRBJ1-1,TRBV5-6,CASSLGRNTEAFF,TGTGCCAGCAGCTTGGGCAGGAACACTGAAGCTTTCTTT
many,TRBD2,TRBJ2-1,TRBV12-3/TRBV12-4,CASSSTQGLARSYNEQFF,TGTGCCAGCAGTTCCACGCAGGGACTAGCACGCTCCTACAATGAGCAGTTCTTC
many,.,TRBJ2-1,TRBV11-2,CASSSYIEQFF,TGTGCCAGCAGCTCATACATTGAGCAGTTCTTC
many,.,TRBJ1-1,TRBV7-2,CASSLRAGNTEAFF,TGTGCCAGCAGCTTGCGTGCGGGGAACACTGAAGCTTTCTTT
.,.,TRBJ2-3,TRBV5-1,CASSFYICSVNRVQDTQYF,.
many,.,TRBJ1-6,TRBV7-2,CASSLDSLTYNSPLHF,TGTGCCAGCAGCTTAGACAGCTTAACCTATAATTCACCCCTCCACTTT
medium-sized,.,TRBJ2-5,TRBV7-2,CASSPRAGPGVGTETQYF,TGTGCCAGCAGCCCCCGCGCGGGGCCTGGGGTGGGCACAGAGACCCAGTACTTC
many,.,TRBJ2-3,TRBV18,CASSPGAGEADTQYF,TGTGCCAGCTCACCGGGCGCGGGTGAGGCGGATACGCAGTATTTT
many,TRBD2,TRBJ2-1,TRBV5-1,CASSLGGGSDEQFF,TGCGCCAGCAGCTTGGGGGGGGGGAGCGATGAGCAGTTCTTC
many,.,TRBJ1-4,TRBV21-1,CASSPKGRMDRGGEKLFF,TGTGCCAGCAGCCCCAAAGGGCGGATGGACAGGGGTGGAGAAAAACTGTTTTTT
many,.,TRBJ2-6,TRBV14,CASSQTGANVLTF,TGTGCCAGCAGCCAGACCGGGGCCAACGTCCTGACTTTC
.,.,TRBJ2-2,TRBV11-3,CASNLRSGSGELFF,TGTGCCAGCAACTTAAGATCTGGGTCCGGGGAGCTGTTTTTT
many,.,TRBJ2-7,TRBV9,CASSVGLGHEQYF,TGTGCCAGCAGCGTAGGGCTGGGACACGAGCAGTACTTC
many,TRBD2,TRBJ2-2,TRBV5-1,CASTRQGSGGATTGELFF,TGCGCCAGCACCCGGCAAGGTAGCGGGGGAGCTACGACCGGGGAGCTGTTTTTT
many,TRBD2,TRBJ2-3,TRBV18,CASSPVTSGTTDTQYF,TGTGCCAGCTCACCAGTAACTAGCGGGACCACAGATACGCAGTATTTT
many,.,TRBJ2-4,TRBV5-4,CASSSQGAAAKNIQYF,TGTGCCAGCAGCTCACAGGGAGCGGCGGCCAAAAACATTCAGTACTTC
medium-sized,TRBD1,TRBJ1-1,TRBV5-5,CASSAGTGGSEAFF,TGTGCCAGCAGCGCCGGGACAGGGGGCTCAGAAGCTTTCTTT
many,.,TRBJ2-5,TRBV20-1,CSASFEGSETQYF,TGCAGTGCTAGTTTCGAGGGATCAGAGACCCAGTACTTC
many,.,TRBJ2-3,TRBV7-9,CASSFPGTRADTQYF,TGTGCCAGCAGCTTCCCGGGGACACGGGCAGATACGCAGTATTTT
many,.,TRBJ2-7,TRBV18,CASSPYAANEQYF,TGTGCCAGCTCACCTTACGCCGCCAACGAGCAGTACTTC
many,.,TRBJ2-5,TRBV6-5,CASSTREGAQYF,TGTGCCAGCAGCACCAGGGAAGGAGCCCAGTACTTC
many,TRBD1,TRBJ2-1,TRBV7-2,CASNGQGAYNEQFF,TGTGCCAGCAACGGACAGGGCGCCTACAATGAGCAGTTCTTC
many,TRBD2,TRBJ2-1,TRBV5-1,CASSLGTSGSYNEQFF,TGCGCCAGCAGCTTGGGGACTAGCGGCTCCTACAATGAGCAGTTCTTC
.,TRBD2,TRBJ2-2,TRBV5-1,CASSLDWAGKLAGDTGELFF,TGCGCCAGCAGCTTGGATTGGGCAGGGAAACTCGCGGGGGACACCGGGGAGCTGTTTTTT
many,.,TRBJ2-1,TRBV24-1,CATSDYIKNEQFF,TGTGCCACCAGTGATTACATCAAAAATGAGCAGTTCTTC
many,TRBD2,TRBJ2-5,TRBV20-1,CSASWTSGPAQYF,TGCAGTGCTAGCTGGACTAGCGGACCGGCCCAGTACTTC
many,TRBD1,TRBJ2-7,TRBV5-1,CASSFTRGTGTYEQYF,TGCGCCAGCAGCTTCACCAGGGGGACAGGGACCTACGAGCAGTACTTC
medium-sized,.,TRBJ2-4,TRBV10-3,CAISEDRAKNIQYF,TGTGCCATCAGTGAGGACAGGGCCAAAAACATTCAGTACTTC
many,.,TRBJ2-3,TRBV29-1,CSVEERLTTSTDTQYF,TGCAGCGTTGAAGAGCGGTTAACAACTAGCACAGATACGCAGTATTTT
many,.,TRBJ2-1,TRBV6-6,CASSYSGNEQFF,TGTGCCAGCAGTTACTCCGGGAATGAGCAGTTCTTC
many,.,TRBJ2-7,TRBV6-2/TRBV6-3,CASSYPGPYEQYF,TGTGCCAGCAGTTACCCAGGCCCCTACGAGCAGTACTTC
.,TRBD1,TRBJ1-2,TRBV20-1,CSASEGARNYGYTF,TGCAGTGCTAGCGAGGGGGCGAGGAACTATGGCTACACCTTC
.,.,TRBJ2-7,TRBV29-1,CIVGWAGAFYEQNF,TGCATCGTTGGTTGGGCAGGGGCGTTCTACGAGCAGAACTTC
.,.,TRBJ2-7,TRBV5-1,CASSPPGMTHEQYF,TGCGCCAGCAGTCCTCCAGGAATGACCCACGAGCAGTACTTC
.,.,TRBJ2-2,TRBV7-2,CAGSLTLANTGELFF,TGTGCCGGCAGCTTAACGCTAGCGAACACCGGAGAGCTGTTTTTT
many,.,TRBJ2-3,TRBV29-1,CSVEGTADTQYF,TGCAGCGTTGAAGGGACGGCAGATACGCAGTATTTT
many,.,TRBJ2-7,TRBV5-1,CASSFNGAGPYEQYF,TGCGCCAGCAGCTTTAACGGGGCAGGCCCTTACGAGCAGTACTTC
many,.,TRBJ2-7,TRBV5-1,CASSLTRYEQYF,TGCGCCAGCAGCCTTACAAGATACGAGCAGTACTTC
many,.,TRBJ2-5,TRBV14,CASSQLYQETQYF,TGTGCCAGCAGCCAGCTCTACCAAGAGACCCAGTACTTC
many,TRBD2,TRBJ2-2,TRBV24-1,CATSDSERRGLAGATGELFF,TGTGCCACCAGTGATTCGGAAAGACGGGGACTAGCGGGAGCTACCGGGGAGCTGTTTTTT
many,.,TRBJ2-1,TRBV20-1,CSARDPGTTMVNEQFF,TGCAGTGCTAGAGATCCCGGGACGACTATGGTCAATGAGCAGTTCTTC
many,.,TRBJ2-3,TRBV4-2,CASSQAWSDTQYF,TGTGCCAGCAGCCAAGCATGGAGCGATACGCAGTATTTT
many,TRBD1,TRBJ2-7,TRBV20-1,CSAIDRGPYEQYF,TGCAGTGCGATCGACAGGGGACCCTACGAGCAGTACTTC
many,.,TRBJ2-3,TRBV12-3/TRBV12-4,CASSLFPRLGTDTQYF,TGTGCCAGCAGTTTATTCCCCAGGCTGGGCACAGATACGCAGTATTTT
many,.,TRBJ2-3,TRBV4-3,CASSQGGIEDTQYF,TGCGCCAGCAGCCAAGGCGGAATTGAAGATACGCAGTATTTT
many,.,TRBJ2-3,TRBV4-2,CASSQGRLTDTQYF,TGTGCCAGCAGCCAAGGGAGGTTGACAGATACGCAGTATTTT
large,.,TRBJ2-7,TRBV4-2,CASSQEVGSEQYF,TGTGCCAGCAGCCAAGAGGTTGGGAGCGAGCAGTACTTC
many,TRBD1,TRBJ2-1,TRBV5-1,CASSLAPSGTGTNEQFF,TGCGCCAGCAGCTTGGCCCCTTCCGGGACAGGGACGAATGAGCAGTTCTTC
many,TRBD2,TRBJ2-7,TRBV7-9,CASSLGGGRVNEQYF,TGTGCCAGCAGCTTAGGAGGCGGGAGGGTGAACGAGCAGTACTTC
many,.,TRBJ2-2,TRBV2,CASRGGLVGGELFF,TGTGCCAGCAGGGGGGGCCTAGTCGGCGGGGAGCTGTTTTTT
many,.,TRBJ1-5,TRBV5-1,CASSLDSGNPQHF,TGCGCCAGCAGCTTGGACTCTGGAAACCCCCAGCATTTT
many,.,TRBJ1-1,TRBV7-3,CASSFGRNTEAFF,TGTGCCAGCAGTTTCGGACGGAACACTGAAGCTTTCTTT